The present entry profiles one TCR beta chain with its context. Sequencing was performed with immunoSEQ multiplex PCR; in TCRdb, only in-frame clones are kept and a portion is missing. This sample has about 36,000 clones; 91% occur once, and the top ten carry approximately 0.47%. Germline loops: CDR1 LNHDA, CDR2 SQIVND (reference sequence). The ends lost 10 bases at V and 1 base at J; junction bases unmatched: 10. This CDR3 contains 16 residues. This sample is drawn from a study of T cell changes during pregnancy in multiple sclerosis. The input for sequencing was CD4+ T cells from peripheral blood mononuclear cells, taken in the second trimester of pregnancy. This clonotype originated in a female donor in good health, enrolled as a control in a pregnancy study. The V call is TRBV19, the J call TRBJ2-2; TRBD1 matches 9 bases. CDR3 sequence (DNA): TGTGCCACTCTTCTTAGGGGACAGGGGAACACCGGGGAGCTGTTTTTT. Translated, it gives CATLLRGQGNTGELFF.